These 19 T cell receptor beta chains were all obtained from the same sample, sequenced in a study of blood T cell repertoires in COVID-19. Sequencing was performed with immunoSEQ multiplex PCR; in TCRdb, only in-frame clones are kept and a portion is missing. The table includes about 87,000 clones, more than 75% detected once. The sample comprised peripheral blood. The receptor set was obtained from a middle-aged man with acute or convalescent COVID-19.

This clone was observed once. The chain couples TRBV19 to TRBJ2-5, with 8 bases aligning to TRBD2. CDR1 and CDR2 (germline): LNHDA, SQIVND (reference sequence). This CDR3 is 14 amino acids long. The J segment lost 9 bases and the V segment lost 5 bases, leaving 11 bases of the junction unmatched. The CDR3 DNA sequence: TGTGCCAGTAGTGTTACTAGCGGAGGTCTTGCCCAGTACTTC. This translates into CASSVTSGGLAQYF.

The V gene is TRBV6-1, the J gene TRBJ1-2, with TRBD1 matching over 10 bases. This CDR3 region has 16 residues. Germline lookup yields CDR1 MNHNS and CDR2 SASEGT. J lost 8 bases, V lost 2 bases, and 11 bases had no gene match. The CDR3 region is CASSERRGTGAAGYTF. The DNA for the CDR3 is TGTGCCAGCAGTGAAAGGAGGGGGACAGGGGCGGCGGGCTACACCTTC.

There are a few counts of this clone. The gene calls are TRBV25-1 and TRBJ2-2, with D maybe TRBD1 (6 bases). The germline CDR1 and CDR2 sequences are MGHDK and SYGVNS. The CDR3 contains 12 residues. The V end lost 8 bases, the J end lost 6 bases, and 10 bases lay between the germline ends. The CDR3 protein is CASGGRAGELFF. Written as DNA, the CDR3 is TGTGCCAGCGGGGGCCGGGCCGGGGAGCTGTTTTTT.

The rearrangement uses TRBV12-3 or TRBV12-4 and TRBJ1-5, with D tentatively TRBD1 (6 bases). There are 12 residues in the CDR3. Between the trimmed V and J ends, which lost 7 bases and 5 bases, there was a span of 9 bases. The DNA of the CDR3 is TGTGCCAGCACCAGGGGCGATCAGCCCCAGCATTTT. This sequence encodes CASTRGDQPQHF.

Written as DNA, the CDR3 is TGTGCCAGCAGTCTGCAGTCCAATCAGCCCCAGCATTTT. Translating gives CASSLQSNQPQHF. The chain couples TRBV27 to TRBJ1-5, with no clear D. The CDR3 has 13 amino acids. The germline gives CDR1 MNHEY, CDR2 SMNVEV (reference sequence). Between the trimmed V and J ends, which lost 5 bases and 3 bases, there was a span of 8 bases.

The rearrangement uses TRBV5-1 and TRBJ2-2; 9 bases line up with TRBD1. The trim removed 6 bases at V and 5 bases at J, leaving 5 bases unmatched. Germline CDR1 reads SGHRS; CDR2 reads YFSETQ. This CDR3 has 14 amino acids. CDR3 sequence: CASTGTGITGELFF. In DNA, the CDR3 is TGCGCCAGCACGGGGACAGGGATAACCGGGGAGCTGTTTTTT.

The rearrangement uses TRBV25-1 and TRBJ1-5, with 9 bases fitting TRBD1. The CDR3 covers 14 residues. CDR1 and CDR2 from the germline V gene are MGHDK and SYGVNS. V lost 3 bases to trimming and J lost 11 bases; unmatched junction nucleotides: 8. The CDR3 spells CASSEGQGQSAQHF. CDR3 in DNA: TGTGCCAGCAGTGAGGGACAGGGACAATCAGCCCAGCATTTT.

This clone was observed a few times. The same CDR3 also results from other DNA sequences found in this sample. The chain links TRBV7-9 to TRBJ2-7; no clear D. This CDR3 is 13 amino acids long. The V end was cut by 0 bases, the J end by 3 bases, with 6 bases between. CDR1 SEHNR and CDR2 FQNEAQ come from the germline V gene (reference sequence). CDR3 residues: CASSLAGGYEQYF. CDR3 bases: TGTGCCAGCAGCTTAGCAGGCGGCTACGAGCAGTACTTC.

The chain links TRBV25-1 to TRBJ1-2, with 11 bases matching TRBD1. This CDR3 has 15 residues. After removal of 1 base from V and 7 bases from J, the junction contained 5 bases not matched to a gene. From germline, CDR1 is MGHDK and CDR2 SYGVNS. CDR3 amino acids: CASSESGTGGSGYTF. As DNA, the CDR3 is TGTGCCAGCAGTGAATCTGGGACAGGGGGATCTGGCTACACCTTC.

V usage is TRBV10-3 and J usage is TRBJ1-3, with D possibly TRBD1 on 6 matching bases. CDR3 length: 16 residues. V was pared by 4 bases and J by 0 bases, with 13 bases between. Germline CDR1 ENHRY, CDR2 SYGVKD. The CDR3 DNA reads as TGTGCCATCAGTGCCGACAGGTTACGCTCTGGAAACACCATATATTTT. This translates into CAISADRLRSGNTIYF.

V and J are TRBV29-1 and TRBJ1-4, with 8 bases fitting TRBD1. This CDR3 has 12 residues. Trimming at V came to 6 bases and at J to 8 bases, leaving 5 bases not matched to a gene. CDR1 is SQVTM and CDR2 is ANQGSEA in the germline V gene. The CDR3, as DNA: TGCAGCGTGACAGGGGTCGGGGAAAAACTGTTTTTT. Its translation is CSVTGVGEKLFF. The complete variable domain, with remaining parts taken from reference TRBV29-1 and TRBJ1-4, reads SAVISQKPSRDICQRGTSLTIQCQVDSQVTMMFWYRQQPGQSLTLIATANQGSEATYESGFVIDKFPISRPNLTFSTLTVSNMSPEDSSIYLCSVTGVGEKLFFGSGTQLSVL.

CDR3 nucleotides: TGTGCCAGCAGCTTAGGGCTAGGTAGGAACACTGAAGCTTTCTTT. This translates into CASSLGLGRNTEAFF. J is TRBJ1-1 and V is TRBV7-2, with unresolved D. V dropped 1 base and J dropped 1 base, with 10 bases sitting between them. The CDR3 contains 15 residues. The germline V gene encodes CDR1 SGHTA and CDR2 FQGNSA.

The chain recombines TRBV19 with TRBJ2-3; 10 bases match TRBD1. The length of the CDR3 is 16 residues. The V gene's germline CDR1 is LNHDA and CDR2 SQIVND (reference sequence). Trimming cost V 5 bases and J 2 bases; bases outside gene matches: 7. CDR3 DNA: TGTGCCAGTAGTTGGGGGACAGGGGACGCCACAGATACGCAGTATTTT. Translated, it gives CASSWGTGDATDTQYF.

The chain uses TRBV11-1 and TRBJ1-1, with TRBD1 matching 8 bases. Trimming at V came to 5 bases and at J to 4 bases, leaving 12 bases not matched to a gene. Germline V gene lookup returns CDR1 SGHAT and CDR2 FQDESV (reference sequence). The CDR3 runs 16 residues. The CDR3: CASSAAIGQGGTEAFF. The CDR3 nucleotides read TGTGCCAGCAGCGCAGCGATTGGACAGGGCGGCACTGAAGCTTTCTTT. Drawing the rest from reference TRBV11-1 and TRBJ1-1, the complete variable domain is EAEVAQSPRYKITEKSQAVAFWCDPISGHATLYWYRQILGQGPELLVQFQDESVVDDSQLPKDRFSAERLKGVDSTLKIQPAELGDSAMYLCASSAAIGQGGTEAFFGQGTRLTVV.

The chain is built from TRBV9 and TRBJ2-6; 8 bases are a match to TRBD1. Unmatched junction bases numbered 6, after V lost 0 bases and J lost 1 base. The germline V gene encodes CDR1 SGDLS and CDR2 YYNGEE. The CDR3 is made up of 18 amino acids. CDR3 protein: CASSVVPGGASGANVLTF. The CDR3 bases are TGTGCCAGCAGCGTAGTTCCAGGGGGCGCTTCTGGGGCCAACGTCCTGACTTTC.

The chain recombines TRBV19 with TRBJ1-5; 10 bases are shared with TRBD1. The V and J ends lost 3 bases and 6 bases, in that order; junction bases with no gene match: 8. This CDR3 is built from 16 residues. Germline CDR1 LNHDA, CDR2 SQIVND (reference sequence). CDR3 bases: TGTGCCAGTAGTATTAGGATTGGACAGGGGGGTCAGCCCCAGCATTTT. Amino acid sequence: CASSIRIGQGGQPQHF.

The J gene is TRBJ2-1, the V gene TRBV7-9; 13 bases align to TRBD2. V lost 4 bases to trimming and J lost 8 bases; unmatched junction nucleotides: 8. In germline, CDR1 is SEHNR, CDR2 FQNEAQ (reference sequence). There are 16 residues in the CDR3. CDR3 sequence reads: CASSSRGLAGADEQFF. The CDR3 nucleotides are TGTGCCAGCAGCTCTCGCGGACTAGCGGGAGCAGATGAGCAGTTCTTC. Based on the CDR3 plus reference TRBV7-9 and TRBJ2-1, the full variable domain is DTGVSQNPRHKITKRGQNVTFRCDPISEHNRLYWYRQTLGQGPEFLTYFQNEAQLEKSRLLSDRFSAERPKGSFSTLEIQRTEQGDSAMYLCASSSRGLAGADEQFFGPGTRLTVL.

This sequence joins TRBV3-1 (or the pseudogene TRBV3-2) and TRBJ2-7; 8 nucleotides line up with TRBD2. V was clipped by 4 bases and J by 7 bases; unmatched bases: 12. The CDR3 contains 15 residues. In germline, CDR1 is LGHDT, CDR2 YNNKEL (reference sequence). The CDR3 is CASSRSGGSRGEQYF. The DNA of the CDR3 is TGTGCCAGCAGCCGCAGCGGGGGCTCCCGCGGGGAGCAGTACTTC.

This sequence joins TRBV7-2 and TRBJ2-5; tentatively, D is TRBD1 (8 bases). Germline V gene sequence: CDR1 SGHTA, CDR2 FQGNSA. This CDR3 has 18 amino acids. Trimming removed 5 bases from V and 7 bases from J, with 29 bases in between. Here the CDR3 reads CASSPGGGRGRLLGTQYF. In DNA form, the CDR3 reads TGTGCCAGCAGCCCGGGCGGGGGCAGGGGGCGTCTTCTGGGGACCCAGTACTTC.